One sample yielded the 5 T cell receptor beta chains listed below, sequenced in a study of spatial heterogeneity in lung cancer. From the 5' RACE reads, TCRdb called clonotypes with MiXCR, one entry per CDR3 protein. The data show more than 15,000 distinct CDR3 sequences, with roughly 6.5% seen just once and under 4.5% held by the top ten. Time point defined: sample taken at primary tumor resection. Findings and limits, study-wide: Tumoral mutation counts were tracked by counts of expanded intratumoral alpha and beta TCRs.

These receptors have no known antigen. Sequencing was performed on lung tumor tissue, taken at surgery. The source of these receptors is a female donor with early-stage non-small cell lung cancer.

The chain combines TRBV7-2 with TRBJ1-5; 7 nucleotides align to TRBD1. CDR3 size: 14 residues. Germline V lookup: CDR1 SGHTA, CDR2 FQGNSA. Trimming at V came to 1 base and at J to 9 bases, leaving 6 bases not matched to a gene. The CDR3 coding sequence is TGTGCCAGCAGCTTAGGGACAGGTGGCGTGCCCCAGCATTTT. Translation: CASSLGTGGVPQHF.

Many counts were recorded for this clonotype. The chain has TRBV3-2 and TRBJ1-1. TRBV3-2 is recorded as a pseudogene. CDR3 size: 16 residues. CDR3 loop: CASSQEGRTLNTEAFF. The DNA for the CDR3 is TGTGCCAGCAGCCAAGAGGGAAGGACTTTGAACACTGAAGCTTTCTTT.

This clonotype was recorded a few times. The rearrangement joins TRBV13 to TRBJ2-7; possibly TRBD1 for D (5 bases). CDR1 and CDR2 from the germline V gene are PRHDT and FYEKMQ (reference sequence). Between the trimmed V and J ends, which lost 4 bases and 0 bases, there was a span of 13 bases. The length of the CDR3 is 15 residues. Here the CDR3 DNA reads TGTGCCAGCAGCTACCGACAGAGAAGCTCCTACGAGCAGTACTTC. It codes for CASSYRQRSSYEQYF.

This chain links TRBV28 with TRBJ1-1; D gene uncertain. Germline CDR1 is MDHEN and CDR2 is SYDVKM. This CDR3 comprises 14 residues. Trimming took off 0 bases at V and 1 base at J, with 6 bases between the two ends. As DNA, the CDR3 is TGTGCCAGCAGTTTATGGGGCACGAACACTGAAGCTTTCTTT. Translation: CASSLWGTNTEAFF.

By its share, this clonotype is medium-sized (0.01 to 0.1%). This chain links TRBV6-6 with TRBJ2-4; D call uncertain. CDR3 size: 17 residues. V was shortened by 0 bases and J by 4 bases, with 16 bases between the two germline ends. CDR1 and CDR2 from the germline V gene are MNHNY and SVGAGI (reference sequence). CDR3 protein: CASSYSTARKWKNIQYF. CDR3 sequence (DNA): TGTGCCAGCAGTTACTCGACGGCTAGGAAATGGAAAAACATTCAGTACTTC.